The 2 T cell receptor beta chains given below trace back to one sample, sequenced in a study of cytomegalovirus exposure and HLA in healthy donors. PCR involved 60 Vbeta and 13 Jbeta primers. Using immunoSEQ multiplex PCR, the repertoire was profiled, and TCRdb retains in-frame clones only, with some absent. The table records about 160,000 clones, approximately 78% of them present only once. The sequencing sample was made of PBMCs. Receptor source: a girl aged 2 to 9 in good health and CMV-seropositive.

The gene calls are TRBV5-1 and TRBJ2-7; a weak D match, TRBD1 (6 bases). The germline V gene has CDR1 SGHRS and CDR2 YFSETQ. The CDR3 spans 13 residues. V was pared by 3 bases and J by 3 bases, with 10 bases between. The chain's CDR3 is CASSSRTDYEQYF. In DNA, the CDR3 is TGCGCCAGCAGCTCCCGGACAGACTACGAGCAGTACTTC.

This rearrangement joins TRBV7-8 to TRBJ2-7; 8 nucleotides agree with TRBD2. The CDR3 is 14 amino acids. Germline trimming cut 2 bases from V and 2 bases from J; bases unmatched to any gene: 2. The germline gives CDR1 SGHVS, CDR2 FQNEAQ. CDR3 bases: TGTGCCAGCAGCTTAAGTAGCGGGGCCTACGAGCAGTACTTC. Its translation is CASSLSSGAYEQYF.